The entry that follows covers one T cell receptor beta chain sequence. No cognate antigen has been identified for it. Per-nucleotide qualities are absent, and no much larger clonotype sits a single base away. TCR CDR3 regions were amplified from genomic DNA by multiplex PCR using the deep immunoSEQ assay. Genomic DNA extracted from each cell subset was distributed evenly over all wells of several immunoSEQ 96-well plates, and each plate served as one replicate. For sorted subsets, roughly 200 ng genomic DNA, equal to some 30,000 T cell genomes, was loaded into each replicate PCR. The purified libraries were quantified using a Qubit 3.0 fluorometer, sized with a Bioanalyzer 2100, and then quantified again using the KAPA Library Quantification kit. Each immunoSEQ 96-well plate was sequenced on its own single-read 150-cycle Illumina NextSeq 550 flow cell. For the original study's pipeline: Because only junctional sequences without quality scores were contained in the immunoSEQ output, filtering matching that applied to full-length reads could not be performed. To assign V/J genes and CDR3, sequences were annotated using PyIR, a Python wrapper for IgBLAST v1.9, with IMGT germline references. Any read was removed if the V/J assignment was weak (E-value above 1e-6), the CDR3 was missing, or the read contained stop codons, out-of-frame junctions, or ambiguous translated residues. V3J clonotypes were defined as sequences sharing an identical inferred V gene, J gene, and CDR3 amino acid sequence. The percentage overlap between two repertoires was calculated by dividing the number of shared unique clonotypes by the size of the smaller repertoire. Repertoire richness was assessed with RTK rarefaction, the Chao1 estimator, and Recon v2.1 estimates of unobserved clonotypes. OLGA was used to compute generation probabilities for all TCRbeta clonotypes that the gDNA method yielded from a handful of donors. Entries here come from immuneACCESS through TCRdb and include only in-frame sequences with V and J called. Some clones fail to appear in such tables; in the studies checked, an unresolved V gene covers under half of the shortfall, and the cause of the remainder is unknown. V and J calls and clone size are copied from that table; D and trimming were computed from the DNA. The sample table records a few million clones; 85% to 95% of these occur just once. The ten largest make up roughly 0.14% of the sample.

The donors were healthy, HIV-negative adults who had no recently reported acute infections or vaccinations. All donors were Caucasian adults living in Nashville, Tennessee, USA. CD4+ T cells were enriched by magnetic negative selection; naive cells were then positively selected on CD45RA, and the negative fraction formed the memory subset. Blood was obtained by leukapheresis, after which PBMCs were separated by Ficoll-Histopaque density gradient centrifugation and cryopreserved in liquid nitrogen vapor phase. Analytical flow cytometry was used to check the purity and quantity of each magnetically sorted T cell population. Genomic DNA was isolated from every sorted fraction and measured by UV absorbance on a Nanodrop 2000c. The CDR1 and CDR2 encoded by the germline V gene (reference sequence) are SGHNT and YYREEE. Trimming removed 1 base from V and 4 bases from J, leaving 12 bases between the germline ends. There are 15 amino acids in the CDR3, from cysteine to phenylalanine inclusive. The entry retains the CDR3 DNA only, 45 bases that are in frame from base 1.

The sample is drawn from a study of shared clonotypes between healthy human individuals (dated by TCRdb to 2020 to 2021). About the full investigation: The cohort included three men and a couple of women between 18 and 49 years of age. For each donor, CD4 naive and CD4 memory were each given three plates, CD8 naive was given two plates, and CD8 memory was given one plate. To estimate repertoire size and how much clonotype sharing occurs between individuals, the study deeply sequenced the blood TCR repertoires of roughly 5 healthy adults. To increase sequencing depth and limit assay-specific biases, different laboratories used diverse techniques to prepare libraries and sequence TCR repertoires. Each donor's leukapheresis produced roughly between roughly 0.94 and 9.5 billion PBMCs. The paper as a whole reports these results and caveats: Larger estimated clonotype richness was generally found for naive subsets than for memory subsets. The genetic and exposure-history diversity represented was limited by the small number of donors. Even with the large sequencing depth, rarefaction of the sorted-subset datasets indicated that sequencing was incomplete. Compared with non-shared clonotypes, clonotypes shared by all four sorted-subset donors had higher generation probabilities. Sampling was restricted to blood, and TCR repertoires in tissue are likely to differ from TCR repertoires in blood. Approximately 5% of naive CD4, 3.5% of naive CD8, 2.3% of memory CD4, and approximately 0.4% of memory CD8 clonotypes were shared across several donors. Pairwise subsampling led to the expectation that sequencing depth would affect the degree of clonotype sharing among donors.

The V gene is TRBV5-4 and the J gene is TRBJ2-1; the D gene is perhaps TRBD1 or TRBD2, each of them matching over 5 bases. Sequencing input: naive CD4+ T cells sorted from blood. The sample's cell subset or site, from its label and the paper: CD45RA+ positively selected. The TCR comes from a young man in good health. CDR3 loop: CASSLSPGAYNEQFF. The DNA sequence is as follows: TGTGCCAGCAGCTTGAGCCCCGGGGCATACAATGAGCAGTTCTTC.